Each of the 25 T cell receptor beta chains below was sequenced from the same sample in a study of shared clonotypes between healthy human individuals. Measured with immunoSEQ multiplex PCR; TCRdb has only the in-frame clones, and not every one. The sample gives 2 million to 3 million clones, approximately 93% of which show up once; more than 0.35% is in the top ten. Sequencing was performed on naive CD4+ T cells from PBMCs. Documented subset: CD45RA+ positively selected. The receptors come from a young man in good health. Some clones in this sample may be carry-over from other donors' samples.

The V gene is TRBV6-1, the J gene TRBJ1-1; D is ambiguous. The CDR3 contains 15 residues. Germline values: CDR1 MNHNS, CDR2 SASEGT. The ends were cut back, 6 bases at V and 11 bases at J, with 25 bases in the middle. DNA of the CDR3: TGTGCCAGCAGCCCAGGAACCGCGTCGTCCCTGAGGGCTTTCTTT. This encodes CASSPGTASSLRAFF.

The chain combines TRBV7-2 with TRBJ1-4, with 8 nucleotides matching TRBD1. The germline CDR1 and CDR2 sequences are SGHTA and FQGNSA. V lost 5 bases, J lost 5 bases, and 4 bases stayed unmatched. CDR3 length: 14 residues. Written as DNA, the CDR3 is TGTGCCAGCAGCCCCAACAGGGGGAATGAAAAACTGTTTTTT. It specifies CASSPNRGNEKLFF.

To note about this clone: Other DNA sequences within the sample encode an identical CDR3. This chain joins TRBV2 and TRBJ2-1; 11 nucleotides line up with TRBD2. With V trimmed by 7 bases and J by 7 bases, 3 bases remained unmatched. CDR1 is SNHLY and CDR2 is FYNNEI in the germline V gene. CDR3 length: 13 amino acids. This chain's CDR3 is CASKGTSGNEQFF. CDR3 in DNA: TGTGCCAGCAAGGGGACTAGCGGAAATGAGCAGTTCTTC. Looking up the rest from reference TRBV2 and TRBJ2-1 gives the full variable domain: EPEVTQTPSHQVTQMGQEVILRCVPISNHLYFYWYRQILGQKVEFLVSFYNNEISEKSEIFDDQFSVERPDGSNFTLKIRSTKLEDSAMYFCASKGTSGNEQFFGPGTRLTVL.

This chain links TRBV29-1 with TRBJ2-3, with D perhaps TRBD1 or TRBD2 (5 bases each). CDR1 and CDR2 from the germline V gene are SQVTM and ANQGSEA. Trimming removed 1 base at V and 4 bases at J, with 12 bases between. This CDR3 has 14 amino acids. CDR3 sequence (DNA): TGCAGCGTTGAAGGGGACGCCGGGGCAGATACGCAGTATTTT. It translates to CSVEGDAGADTQYF.

Here the CDR3 reads CATSRDQDSQHF. As DNA, the CDR3 is TGTGCCACCAGCAGAGATCAGGATTCCCAGCATTTT. The chain is built from TRBV15 and TRBJ1-5; D is undetermined. V lost 0 bases to trimming and J lost 11 bases, with 8 bases between them. CDR3 length: 12 amino acids. From germline, CDR1 is LNHNV and CDR2 YYDKDF (reference sequence). Together with reference TRBV15 and TRBJ1-5, the CDR3 gives the full variable domain: DAMVIQNPRYQVTQFGKPVTLSCSQTLNHNVMYWYQQKSSQAPKLLFHYYDKDFNNEADTPDNFQSRRPNTSFCFLDIRSPGLGDTAMYLCATSRDQDSQHFGDGTRLSIL.

This clone was found once. The chain joins TRBV27 to TRBJ2-2; 7 positions match TRBD1. The germline gives CDR1 MNHEY, CDR2 SMNVEV (reference sequence). CDR3 length: 14 amino acids. Unmatched junction bases numbered 7, after V lost 8 bases and J lost 4 bases. The CDR3 region has the DNA TGTGCCAGCCACAGGGGATCGGCCACCGGGGAGCTGTTTTTT. This codes for CASHRGSATGELFF.

J is TRBJ1-3 and V is TRBV11-2, with TRBD1 matching over 8 bases. The CDR3 sequence is 18 residues long. CDR1 is SGHAT, CDR2 FQNNGV, per germline. J lost 5 bases, V lost 0 bases, and 12 bases had no gene match. The CDR3 DNA follows: TGTGCCAGCAGCTTAGAGCGACTTTCGGACAGGGACCGAAACACCATATATTTT. This codes for CASSLERLSDRDRNTIYF. The full variable domain, completed using reference TRBV11-2 and TRBJ1-3, is EAGVAQSPRYKIIEKRQSVAFWCNPISGHATLYWYQQILGQGPKLLIQFQNNGVVDDSQLPKDRFSAERLKGVDSTLKIQPAKLEDSAVYLCASSLERLSDRDRNTIYFGEGSWLTVV.

V and J are TRBV27 and TRBJ1-2; a possible D gene is TRBD1 (6 bases). The CDR3 sequence is 13 residues long. Looked up from germline, CDR1 is MNHEY and CDR2 is SMNVEV (reference sequence). Trimming took off 4 bases at V and 10 bases at J, with 16 bases between the two ends. The CDR3 loop is CASSSRGRMDYTF. The CDR3, as DNA: TGTGCCAGCAGTTCCCGGGGGCGCATGGACTACACCTTC.

The chain has TRBV7-9 and TRBJ2-1; 14 bases align to TRBD2. CDR3 length equals 16 residues. Germline V gene sequence: CDR1 SEHNR, CDR2 FQNEAQ (reference sequence). After removal of 5 bases from V and 6 bases from J, the junction contained 6 bases not matched to a gene. The CDR3 loop reads CASSGIGTSGSNEQFF. The CDR3 DNA follows: TGTGCCAGCAGCGGAATCGGGACTAGCGGGAGCAATGAGCAGTTCTTC.

The chain joins TRBV18 to TRBJ1-1, with 11 bases lining up with TRBD1. Trimming at V came to 4 bases and at J to 3 bases, leaving 7 bases not matched to a gene. The CDR3 contains 16 residues. CDR1 is KGHSH and CDR2 is LQKENI in the germline V gene. For the CDR3, the DNA is TGTGCCAGCTCACGGGACAGGGGGTCCGGGGACACTGAAGCTTTCTTT. Protein: CASSRDRGSGDTEAFF.

This clone was observed a single time. CDR3 DNA: TGTGCCAGCACCGATTACGGGTGGTCCTACAATGAGCAGTTCTTC. Its translation: CASTDYGWSYNEQFF. The chain combines TRBV28 with TRBJ2-1; D not resolved. The V and J ends lost 7 bases and 1 base respectively, with 14 bases between them. The CDR3 is made up of 15 amino acids. CDR1 MDHEN and CDR2 SYDVKM come from the germline V gene. Drawing the rest from reference TRBV28 and TRBJ2-1, the complete variable domain is DVKVTQSSRYLVKRTGEKVFLECVQDMDHENMFWYRQDPGLGLRLIYFSYDVKMKEKGDIPEGYSVSREKKERFSLILESASTNQTSMYLCASTDYGWSYNEQFFGPGTRLTVL.

The chain couples TRBV6-5 to TRBJ1-2, with D possibly matching TRBD1 (6 bases). Trimming pared 5 bases from V and 7 bases from J, leaving 11 bases between. This CDR3 is 12 amino acids long. Germline V gives CDR1 MNHEY, CDR2 SVGAGI. The CDR3 DNA reads as TGTGCCAGCAGTAAGAACAGGGTTGGCTACACCTTC. This sequence encodes CASSKNRVGYTF.

The rearrangement joins TRBV18 to TRBJ1-1; 9 bases are shared with TRBD1. The CDR3 totals 15 residues. J lost 5 bases, V lost 5 bases, and 9 bases had no gene match. Germline lookup yields CDR1 KGHSH and CDR2 LQKENI. DNA of the CDR3: TGTGCCAGCTCAACACTACAGGGGGCGGGTACTGAAGCTTTCTTT. Translation: CASSTLQGAGTEAFF.

The chain links TRBV11-2 to TRBJ2-4; 11 nucleotides agree with TRBD1. The CDR3 is 16 residues long. Germline values: CDR1 SGHAT, CDR2 FQNNGV. With 0 bases clipped from V and 7 bases from J, the junction kept 5 bases outside the gene matches. The CDR3 bases are TGTGCCAGCAGCTTAGATATAGGGGACAGGGGGAACATTCAGTACTTC. Translation gives CASSLDIGDRGNIQYF.

On this clone: The sample has other DNA sequences that encode this CDR3 too. This rearrangement joins TRBV6-5 to TRBJ2-3, with D perhaps TRBD2 (6 bases). Looked up from germline, CDR1 is MNHEY and CDR2 is SVGAGI. The CDR3 contains 15 residues. Deletions cut 0 bases from V and 2 bases from J, with 9 bases between. CDR3: CASSYSLADTDTQYF. CDR3 bases: TGTGCCAGCAGTTACTCACTAGCAGACACAGATACGCAGTATTTT.

The CDR3 loop reads CASRLDRAQNIQYF. The CDR3 DNA reads as TGTGCCAGCAGGTTGGACAGGGCCCAAAACATTCAGTACTTC. This chain connects TRBV6-5 to TRBJ2-4, with 8 bases fitting TRBD1. V lost 6 bases to trimming and J lost 5 bases; unmatched junction nucleotides: 6. This CDR3 region has 14 residues. Germline V gene data show CDR1 as MNHEY and CDR2 as SVGAGI.

The V gene is TRBV2, the J gene TRBJ1-1; 7 nucleotides agree with TRBD1. Per germline, CDR1 SNHLY and CDR2 FYNNEI. CDR3 length: 14 amino acids. Trimming at V came to 6 bases and at J to 3 bases, leaving 7 bases not matched to a gene. The CDR3 spells CASSRGGSDTEAFF. In DNA, the CDR3 is TGTGCCAGCAGCAGGGGGGGTTCGGACACTGAAGCTTTCTTT.

Of note for this clone: Within the sample, other DNA sequences also encode this same CDR3. The rearrangement links TRBV29-1 to TRBJ2-4, with D possibly matching TRBD2 (6 bases). This CDR3 has 14 amino acids. The V end was cut by 6 bases, the J end by 0 bases, with 12 bases between. In germline, CDR1 is SQVTM, CDR2 ANQGSEA. CDR3 sequence reads: CSVGGRLAKNIQYF. CDR3 nucleotides: TGCAGCGTGGGGGGTAGGCTAGCCAAAAACATTCAGTACTTC.

With respect to this clone: Distinct nucleotide sequences in the sample also encode this CDR3. The chain has TRBV5-1 and TRBJ1-1; 8 bases are shared with TRBD1. In germline, CDR1 is SGHRS, CDR2 YFSETQ. V gave up 5 bases and J gave up 4 bases; unmatched junction bases: 4. The CDR3 length is 13 residues. This chain's CDR3 is CASSQTGGTEAFF. In DNA form, the CDR3 reads TGCGCCAGCAGTCAAACAGGGGGCACTGAAGCTTTCTTT.

With respect to this clone: Other DNA sequences within the sample encode an identical CDR3. This chain joins TRBV7-9 and TRBJ2-7; no reliable D call. The CDR3 is made up of 11 amino acids. CDR1 is SEHNR and CDR2 is FQNEAQ in the germline V gene (reference sequence). V dropped 5 bases and J dropped 3 bases, with 5 bases sitting between them. For the CDR3, the DNA is TGTGCCAGCAGCCGTCTCTACGAGCAGTACTTC. Amino acids: CASSRLYEQYF.

V gene TRBV9 combines with J gene TRBJ2-7; 10 bases are a match to TRBD2. V lost 3 bases, J lost 0 bases, and 3 bases stayed unmatched. Looked up from germline, CDR1 is SGDLS and CDR2 is YYNGEE. This CDR3 comprises 15 residues. The DNA of the CDR3 is TGTGCCAGCAGCGCCCTAGCGGGAGCCTCCTACGAGCAGTACTTC. Translating it yields CASSALAGASYEQYF.

The rearrangement links TRBV7-2 to TRBJ1-5, with D perhaps matching TRBD1 (5 bases). Germline values: CDR1 SGHTA, CDR2 FQGNSA. The CDR3 is 12 amino acids. Trimming took off 1 base at V and 11 bases at J, with 9 bases between the two ends. CDR3 sequence: CASSLEGLAQHF. CDR3 DNA: TGTGCCAGCAGCTTAGAGGGGCTGGCCCAGCATTTT.

This chain connects TRBV15 to TRBJ2-7; 11 bases line up with TRBD2. V trimming: 2 bases; J trimming: 3 bases; junction bases outside the gene matches: 18. The CDR3 runs 20 residues. Germline V lookup: CDR1 LNHNV, CDR2 YYDKDF (reference sequence). The CDR3, as DNA: TGTGCCACCAGCAGACTGGGACTAGCGGTCCTTCCGCCAGGGCTCTACGAGCAGTACTTC. Its translation is CATSRLGLAVLPPGLYEQYF.

This chain uses TRBV5-6 with TRBJ1-2, with D tentatively TRBD1 (6 bases). V was trimmed by 6 bases and J by 7 bases, leaving 16 bases between them. The CDR3 extends over 13 amino acids. Germline V lookup: CDR1 SGHDT, CDR2 YYEEEE. This chain's CDR3 is CASTSGVPSGYTF. Written as DNA, the CDR3 is TGTGCCAGCACCTCAGGGGTCCCGTCTGGCTACACCTTC.

This chain connects TRBV5-1 to TRBJ2-1; 9 nucleotides align to TRBD2. The germline V gene encodes CDR1 SGHRS and CDR2 YFSETQ. The length of the CDR3 is 15 residues. The trim removed 6 bases at V and 5 bases at J, leaving 9 bases unmatched. The CDR3 loop is CASTLGAGGDNEQFF. The CDR3 nucleotides are TGCGCCAGCACCCTGGGCGCGGGAGGGGACAATGAGCAGTTCTTC.